The 8 T cell receptor beta chains listed next were all sequenced from one sample in a study of T cell clusters in autoimmune cytopenias. TRB amplification used approximately 270 ng of peripheral blood genomic DNA. One tube held mixed TRB-A and TRB-B primer pools for touch-down PCR. TCRdb re-called the multiplex PCR reads; every CDR3 protein appears as one record, without DNA. The table for this sample gives under 9,000 distinct CDR3 sequences. These sequences were also reported in another study, on T cell repertoires in aging, cancer and after chemotherapy.

The sample taken for sequencing was peripheral blood. Receptors originate from a human donor in good health.

The V and J genes are TRBV6-1 and TRBJ2-3; the TRBD2 assignment by TCRdb is unverifiable without DNA. CDR3 size: 15 residues. Germline CDR1 is MNHNS and CDR2 is SASEGT. CDR3 protein: CASSDGSGRTNTQYF.

The CDR3 sequence is CASSEGPYVRSGTIYF. The V gene is TRBV6-1, the J gene TRBJ1-3. The CDR3 contains 16 residues. CDR1 MNHNS and CDR2 SASEGT come from the germline V gene.

The CDR3 protein is CASSRNRDRSKYSPLHF. The chain uses TRBV18 and TRBJ1-6; with no DNA, the TCRdb D assignment of TRBD1 cannot be verified. This CDR3 is 17 amino acids long. Germline CDR1 is KGHSH and CDR2 is LQKENI.

The chain combines TRBV15 with TRBJ2-5; TCRdb selects TRBD1, and the lack of DNA leaves this call unchecked. Germline V gives CDR1 LNHNV, CDR2 YYDKDF (reference sequence). The CDR3 has 15 amino acids. The CDR3 region is CATSRDPGGKETQYF.

The chain employs TRBV7-9 and TRBJ2-2; TCRdb's assignment of TRBD1 cannot be checked, as there is no DNA. Germline V lookup: CDR1 SEHNR, CDR2 FQNEAQ (reference sequence). CDR3 length equals 16 residues. CDR3 sequence: CASSLSGTGDSGELFF.

The chain employs TRBV30 and TRBJ1-1; the D call from TCRdb, TRBD1, cannot be confirmed without DNA. Germline CDR1 GTSNPN, CDR2 SVGIG (reference sequence). This CDR3 has 11 residues. CDR3 sequence: CAWGTRGEAFF.

The chain carries TRBV13 and TRBJ2-2. Germline V lookup: CDR1 PRHDT, CDR2 FYEKMQ (reference sequence). This CDR3 is built from 14 residues. The CDR3 reads CAGAGWVSTGELFF.

According to its frequency, this clonotype is medium-sized. V and J are TRBV18 and TRBJ2-5. Per the germline V gene, CDR1 is KGHSH and CDR2 is LQKENI. CDR3 length equals 13 residues. The CDR3 region is CASSPKNQETQYF.